One sample yielded the 8 T cell receptor beta chains listed below, sequenced in a study of blood T cell repertoires in COVID-19 (dated by TCRdb to 2018 to 2021). Library creation used the immunoSEQ multiplex PCR assay. The source is immuneACCESS, and TCRdb retained only in-frame sequences with V and J called. Part of the clones is not carried over; for the studies checked, unresolved V genes explain less than half of this, and the remainder is unexplained. The sample table lists approximately 150,000 clones, about 84% of them with a count of one. The top ten constitute around 6% of the sample. The sequencing input was PBMCs or T cells enriched from blood (not recorded which). The receptors come from a middle-aged woman with acute COVID-19.

V gene TRBV21-1 combines with J gene TRBJ2-7; TRBD1 reflects the table's D call only, with no check against the DNA. TRBV21-1 is flagged as a pseudogene. The CDR3 is made up of 21 amino acids. The CDR3 reads CASSKTQPRPGTRAPSYEQYF. CDR3 bases: TGTGCCAGCAGCAAAACCCAGCCCCGTCCCGGGACAAGGGCCCCCTCCTACGAGCAGTACTTC.

The chain employs TRBV29-1 and TRBJ2-1; 10 bases align to TRBD1. Germline trimming cut 6 bases from V and 5 bases from J; bases unmatched to any gene: 1. CDR1 and CDR2 (germline): SQVTM, ANQGSEA. The CDR3 contains 12 residues. The CDR3 nucleotides read TGCAGCGTGGACAGGGGGGACAATGAGCAGTTCTTC. Its translation is CSVDRGDNEQFF.

The chain recombines TRBV3-1 (or the pseudogene TRBV3-2) with TRBJ2-5; D perhaps matches TRBD1 (5 bases). CDR1 LGHDT and CDR2 YNNKEL come from the germline V gene (reference sequence). The CDR3 runs 14 residues. With 2 bases removed from V and 5 bases from J, the gap between germline ends came to 12 bases. Here the CDR3 reads CASSQIAGRETQYF. CDR3 nucleotide sequence: TGTGCCAGCAGCCAAATCGCAGGGCGGGAGACCCAGTACTTC.

The chain links TRBV7-8 to TRBJ2-1; 15 positions agree with TRBD2. The V and J ends lost 4 bases and 5 bases, in that order; junction bases with no gene match: 9. Germline CDR1 and CDR2: SGHVS and FQNEAQ. The CDR3 consists of 18 residues. This CDR3 is CASSSTRTSGRADNEQFF. The CDR3 DNA is TGTGCCAGCAGCTCAACACGGACTAGCGGGAGGGCTGACAATGAGCAGTTCTTC.

CDR3 sequence (DNA): TGTGCCAGCAGTTGGGGGGAGTCGTGGGTC. Translating gives CASSWGESWV. The chain is built from TRBV9 and TRBJ2-7, with D possibly being TRBD2 (6 bases). The CDR3 is 10 residues long. Germline V gene data show CDR1 as SGDLS and CDR2 as YYNGEE.

This clone is a singleton in its sample. The V and J genes are TRBV6-5 and TRBJ1-2, with 10 nucleotides matching TRBD1. V lost 1 base, J lost 6 bases, and 2 bases stayed unmatched. The CDR3 runs to 14 residues. Germline values: CDR1 MNHEY, CDR2 SVGAGI. CDR3 DNA: TGTGCCAGCAGTTACTTAGGGACAGGGGATGGCTACACCTTC. Protein product: CASSYLGTGDGYTF.

V usage is TRBV7-9 and J usage is TRBJ1-1; no firm D call. This CDR3 has 18 residues. The germline V and J ends were trimmed by 5 bases and 1 base, with 23 bases remaining between them. Germline assignment: CDR1 SEHNR and CDR2 FQNEAQ (reference sequence). The CDR3: CASSPLRGLQNRNTEAFF. CDR3 nucleotide sequence: TGTGCCAGCAGCCCCCTGCGGGGTTTACAAAACAGGAACACTGAAGCTTTCTTT.

This chain connects TRBV12-3 or TRBV12-4 to TRBJ2-1; D perhaps matches TRBD1 (5 bases). V was cut by 7 bases and J by 3 bases, with 10 bases left in between. The CDR3 totals 13 residues. CDR3 amino acids: CASNTRGYNEQFF. For the CDR3, the DNA is TGTGCCAGCAACACAAGGGGCTACAATGAGCAGTTCTTC.